This TCR beta chain was retrieved from a study of cytomegalovirus exposure and HLA in healthy donors. The CDR3 length is 12 residues. Germline V gene sequence: CDR1 MNHEY, CDR2 SVGAGI. V was cut by 5 bases and J by 8 bases, with 12 bases left in between. Data came from immunoSEQ multiplex PCR; TCRdb stores just in-frame clones and leaves some out. The repertoire holds some 210,000 clones, with around four fifths as singletons. The sequenced sample was PBMCs. This sequence was found in a woman under 30 in good health and CMV-seronegative. J is TRBJ1-1 and V is TRBV6-5; D not resolved. CDR3: CASSRGLTEAFF. In DNA, the CDR3 is TGTGCCAGCAGTCGCGGACTGACAGAAGCTTTCTTT.